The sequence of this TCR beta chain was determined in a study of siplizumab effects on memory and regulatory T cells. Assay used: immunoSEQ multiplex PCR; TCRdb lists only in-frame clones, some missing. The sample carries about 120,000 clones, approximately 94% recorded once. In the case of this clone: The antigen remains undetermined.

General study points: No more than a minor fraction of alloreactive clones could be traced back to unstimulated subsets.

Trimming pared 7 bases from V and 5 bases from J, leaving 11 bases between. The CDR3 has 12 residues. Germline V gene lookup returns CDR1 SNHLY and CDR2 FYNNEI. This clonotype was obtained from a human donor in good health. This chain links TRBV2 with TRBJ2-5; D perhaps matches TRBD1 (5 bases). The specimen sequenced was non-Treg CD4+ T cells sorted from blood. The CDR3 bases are TGTGCCAGCAACCAGGGTGGGGAGACCCAGTACTTC. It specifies CASNQGGETQYF.